Following are 20 T cell receptor beta chains from one sample sequenced in a study of T cell responses to AZD1222 COVID-19 vaccine. Repertoires were generated with immunoSEQ multiplex PCR, while TCRdb's copy carries only in-frame clones and drops some. The data contain roughly 100,000 clones, roughly 90% of them seen just once; the ten biggest clones take up 2.5%. Specimen: peripheral blood, collected on day 0 of AZD1222 vaccination. Every receptor here comes from an adult in good health.

V gene TRBV3-1 (or the pseudogene TRBV3-2) combines with J gene TRBJ2-5; 10 nucleotides line up with TRBD2. Germline V lookup: CDR1 LGHDT, CDR2 YNNKEL (reference sequence). Trimming removed 4 bases from V and 5 bases from J; junction bases left unmatched: 7. The CDR3 has 15 residues. CDR3 sequence: CASSPGAGGPETQYF. Written as DNA, the CDR3 is TGTGCCAGCAGCCCGGGAGCGGGAGGGCCTGAGACCCAGTACTTC.

This chain connects TRBV7-9 to TRBJ2-3; D gene unclear. This CDR3 comprises 14 residues. The V end lost 4 bases, the J end lost 1 base, and 9 bases lay between the germline ends. CDR1 is SEHNR and CDR2 is FQNEAQ in the germline V gene (reference sequence). The CDR3 nucleotides read TGTGCCAGCAGCTCCCCAACTGGCACAGATACGCAGTATTTT. Its protein product is CASSSPTGTDTQYF.

This chain joins TRBV18 and TRBJ1-1; TRBD1 is a possible D gene (5 bases). Trimming pared 5 bases from V and 2 bases from J, leaving 15 bases between. Germline assignment: CDR1 KGHSH and CDR2 LQKENI. The CDR3 covers 15 residues. For the CDR3, the DNA is TGTGCCAGCTCATTGAGCCCCAGGGATAACACTGAAGCTTTCTTT. Translating gives CASSLSPRDNTEAFF.

This chain links TRBV4-2 with TRBJ2-7; 7 positions agree with TRBD1. Germline CDR1 is LGHNA and CDR2 is YNFKEQ. With 0 bases clipped from V and 3 bases from J, the junction kept 11 bases outside the gene matches. The CDR3 runs 17 residues. The CDR3 region has the DNA TGTGCCAGCAGCCAAGACAATCCTGGACAGGAGCTCTACGAGCAGTACTTC. Protein product: CASSQDNPGQELYEQYF.

The V gene is TRBV27, the J gene TRBJ2-2; D may be TRBD2 (6 bases). The germline V and J ends were trimmed by 8 bases and 5 bases, with 12 bases remaining between them. Germline V gene sequence: CDR1 MNHEY, CDR2 SMNVEV (reference sequence). The CDR3 is 13 residues long. The CDR3 reads CASSPRGTGELFF. In DNA form, the CDR3 reads TGTGCCAGCTCCCCTCGGGGGACCGGGGAGCTGTTTTTT.

The chain joins TRBV4-1 to TRBJ1-2; D is perhaps TRBD1 (6 bases). Germline V gives CDR1 MGHRA, CDR2 YSYEKL. CDR3 length: 15 amino acids. V lost 1 base to trimming and J lost 5 bases, with 14 bases between them. CDR3 nucleotide sequence: TGCGCCAGCAGCCAAGTGGTAGGGGGGTATTATGGCTACACCTTC. Residues: CASSQVVGGYYGYTF.

The V gene is TRBV10-3, the J gene TRBJ2-7; TRBD1 aligns across 7 bases. CDR1 and CDR2 from the germline V gene are ENHRY and SYGVKD. The CDR3 runs 15 residues. Trimming removed 3 bases from V and 3 bases from J; junction bases left unmatched: 8. The CDR3 bases are TGTGCCATCAGTGACATGGGGACAGCCCGCTACGAGCAGTACTTC. Amino acids: CAISDMGTARYEQYF.

The chain carries TRBV4-2 and TRBJ2-3; TRBD2 matches 11 bases. The V segment lost 2 bases and the J segment 0 bases; nucleotides outside the gene matches: 4. CDR3 length: 17 residues. Per the germline V gene, CDR1 is LGHNA and CDR2 is YNFKEQ. CDR3 DNA sequence: TGTGCCAGCAGCCAACTAGCGGGGGGTTATAGCACAGATACGCAGTATTTT. It is translated as CASSQLAGGYSTDTQYF.

V and J are TRBV19 and TRBJ1-2; the D is unclear. Germline CDR1 LNHDA, CDR2 SQIVND (reference sequence). CDR3 size: 15 residues. The ends were cut back, 4 bases at V and 8 bases at J, with 20 bases in the middle. CDR3 bases: TGTGCCAGTAGTACCCCCCTTGGCACAAGGCTCGGCTACACCTTC. Its protein is CASSTPLGTRLGYTF.

The V and J genes are TRBV29-1 and TRBJ1-3, with TRBD1 as a possible D gene (5 bases). Germline V gene data show CDR1 as SQVTM and CDR2 as ANQGSEA. This CDR3 comprises 21 residues. With 0 bases removed from V and 0 bases from J, the gap between germline ends came to 27 bases. CDR3 amino acids: CSVEDLRSGPGTEGSGNTIYF. The CDR3 DNA follows: TGCAGCGTTGAAGATCTACGATCGGGACCTGGGACCGAGGGCTCTGGAAACACCATATATTTT.

The CDR3 coding sequence is TGCAGCGTTGAGAGGGGTCTGGGCAATGGCTACACCTTC. Its translation: CSVERGLGNGYTF. The chain uses TRBV29-1 and TRBJ1-2, with D possibly matching TRBD1 (5 bases). Germline V gives CDR1 SQVTM, CDR2 ANQGSEA. Trimming stripped 3 bases from V and 6 bases from J, with 14 bases between. There are 13 residues in the CDR3.

On this clone: Distinct nucleotide sequences in the sample also encode this CDR3. This chain joins TRBV2 and TRBJ1-1; D is uncertain. With 9 bases removed from V and 0 bases from J, the gap between germline ends came to 11 bases. The CDR3 has 13 residues. Germline lookup yields CDR1 SNHLY and CDR2 FYNNEI. CDR3 sequence (DNA): TGTGCCAGTAGGCGAGGGATGAACACTGAAGCTTTCTTT. Protein: CASRRGMNTEAFF.

The genes are TRBV6-5 and TRBJ1-2; 10 nucleotides align to TRBD1. Germline CDR1 and CDR2: MNHEY and SVGAGI. The CDR3 contains 13 residues. The V and J ends lost 8 bases and 2 bases, in that order; junction bases with no gene match: 2. This CDR3 is CASRTGGNYGYTF. CDR3 DNA: TGTGCCAGCCGGACAGGGGGAAACTATGGCTACACCTTC.

The rearrangement links TRBV9 to TRBJ2-1, with TRBD1 matching 8 bases. J lost 4 bases, V lost 0 bases, and 3 bases had no gene match. CDR3 length: 15 amino acids. Germline V gene lookup returns CDR1 SGDLS and CDR2 YYNGEE. The CDR3 sequence: CASSVDGQGYNEQFF. The CDR3 DNA reads as TGTGCCAGCAGCGTAGATGGACAGGGTTACAATGAGCAGTTCTTC.

This chain uses TRBV4-1 with TRBJ1-5; D is undetermined. The CDR3 is 15 residues long. V lost 0 bases and J lost 6, with 12 bases in between. The germline gives CDR1 MGHRA, CDR2 YSYEKL. CDR3 sequence: CASSQEFARAQPQHF. In DNA, the CDR3 is TGCGCCAGCAGCCAAGAGTTCGCCCGTGCTCAGCCCCAGCATTTT.

CDR3 sequence (DNA): TGTGCCAGCAGTGAAGGGGCAAGAGTCACTGAAGCTTTCTTT. Translated: CASSEGARVTEAFF. This chain joins TRBV2 and TRBJ1-1; D gene ambiguous. The germline gives CDR1 SNHLY, CDR2 FYNNEI. The CDR3 spans 14 residues. V gave up 1 base and J gave up 4 bases, with 10 bases separating them.

The rearrangement uses TRBV13 and TRBJ2-3, with TRBD1 identical over 10 bases. Germline values: CDR1 PRHDT, CDR2 FYEKMQ (reference sequence). After removal of 4 bases from V and 2 bases from J, the junction contained 3 bases not matched to a gene. The CDR3 totals 15 residues. The CDR3 here is CASSWDRGYTDTQYF. CDR3 in DNA: TGTGCCAGCAGCTGGGACAGGGGCTACACAGATACGCAGTATTTT. The full variable domain, rest sourced from reference TRBV13 and TRBJ2-3, is AAGVIQSPRHLIKEKRETATLKCYPIPRHDTVYWYQQGPGQDPQFLISFYEKMQSDKGSIPDRFSAQQFSDYHSELNMSSLELGDSALYFCASSWDRGYTDTQYFGPGTRLTVL.

The gene calls are TRBV23-1 and TRBJ2-1; no definite D call. TRBV23-1 is filed as an ORF, its function uncertain. V lost 3 bases and J lost 9, with 12 bases in between. CDR3 length equals 13 residues. For the CDR3, the DNA is TGCGCCAGCAGTCAGCTACGAAGTCCTGAGCAGTTCTTC. Translation gives CASSQLRSPEQFF.

The gene calls are TRBV3-1 (or the pseudogene TRBV3-2) and TRBJ1-1; a weak D match, TRBD1 (5 bases). This CDR3 has 14 amino acids. Germline loops: CDR1 LGHDT, CDR2 YNNKEL (reference sequence). Trimming stripped 1 base from V and 2 bases from J, with 8 bases between. The CDR3 region is CASSQGGTNTEAFF. The CDR3 region has the DNA TGTGCCAGCAGCCAAGGAGGGACCAACACTGAAGCTTTCTTT.

This rearrangement joins TRBV2 to TRBJ2-7, with D tentatively TRBD2 (6 bases). This CDR3 region has 14 residues. From germline, CDR1 is SNHLY and CDR2 FYNNEI. Trimming cost V 5 bases and J 3 bases, with 14 bases left between them. In DNA, the CDR3 is TGTGCCAGCAGTCGGGCGGGAACCCTCTACGAGCAGTACTTC. As protein: CASSRAGTLYEQYF.